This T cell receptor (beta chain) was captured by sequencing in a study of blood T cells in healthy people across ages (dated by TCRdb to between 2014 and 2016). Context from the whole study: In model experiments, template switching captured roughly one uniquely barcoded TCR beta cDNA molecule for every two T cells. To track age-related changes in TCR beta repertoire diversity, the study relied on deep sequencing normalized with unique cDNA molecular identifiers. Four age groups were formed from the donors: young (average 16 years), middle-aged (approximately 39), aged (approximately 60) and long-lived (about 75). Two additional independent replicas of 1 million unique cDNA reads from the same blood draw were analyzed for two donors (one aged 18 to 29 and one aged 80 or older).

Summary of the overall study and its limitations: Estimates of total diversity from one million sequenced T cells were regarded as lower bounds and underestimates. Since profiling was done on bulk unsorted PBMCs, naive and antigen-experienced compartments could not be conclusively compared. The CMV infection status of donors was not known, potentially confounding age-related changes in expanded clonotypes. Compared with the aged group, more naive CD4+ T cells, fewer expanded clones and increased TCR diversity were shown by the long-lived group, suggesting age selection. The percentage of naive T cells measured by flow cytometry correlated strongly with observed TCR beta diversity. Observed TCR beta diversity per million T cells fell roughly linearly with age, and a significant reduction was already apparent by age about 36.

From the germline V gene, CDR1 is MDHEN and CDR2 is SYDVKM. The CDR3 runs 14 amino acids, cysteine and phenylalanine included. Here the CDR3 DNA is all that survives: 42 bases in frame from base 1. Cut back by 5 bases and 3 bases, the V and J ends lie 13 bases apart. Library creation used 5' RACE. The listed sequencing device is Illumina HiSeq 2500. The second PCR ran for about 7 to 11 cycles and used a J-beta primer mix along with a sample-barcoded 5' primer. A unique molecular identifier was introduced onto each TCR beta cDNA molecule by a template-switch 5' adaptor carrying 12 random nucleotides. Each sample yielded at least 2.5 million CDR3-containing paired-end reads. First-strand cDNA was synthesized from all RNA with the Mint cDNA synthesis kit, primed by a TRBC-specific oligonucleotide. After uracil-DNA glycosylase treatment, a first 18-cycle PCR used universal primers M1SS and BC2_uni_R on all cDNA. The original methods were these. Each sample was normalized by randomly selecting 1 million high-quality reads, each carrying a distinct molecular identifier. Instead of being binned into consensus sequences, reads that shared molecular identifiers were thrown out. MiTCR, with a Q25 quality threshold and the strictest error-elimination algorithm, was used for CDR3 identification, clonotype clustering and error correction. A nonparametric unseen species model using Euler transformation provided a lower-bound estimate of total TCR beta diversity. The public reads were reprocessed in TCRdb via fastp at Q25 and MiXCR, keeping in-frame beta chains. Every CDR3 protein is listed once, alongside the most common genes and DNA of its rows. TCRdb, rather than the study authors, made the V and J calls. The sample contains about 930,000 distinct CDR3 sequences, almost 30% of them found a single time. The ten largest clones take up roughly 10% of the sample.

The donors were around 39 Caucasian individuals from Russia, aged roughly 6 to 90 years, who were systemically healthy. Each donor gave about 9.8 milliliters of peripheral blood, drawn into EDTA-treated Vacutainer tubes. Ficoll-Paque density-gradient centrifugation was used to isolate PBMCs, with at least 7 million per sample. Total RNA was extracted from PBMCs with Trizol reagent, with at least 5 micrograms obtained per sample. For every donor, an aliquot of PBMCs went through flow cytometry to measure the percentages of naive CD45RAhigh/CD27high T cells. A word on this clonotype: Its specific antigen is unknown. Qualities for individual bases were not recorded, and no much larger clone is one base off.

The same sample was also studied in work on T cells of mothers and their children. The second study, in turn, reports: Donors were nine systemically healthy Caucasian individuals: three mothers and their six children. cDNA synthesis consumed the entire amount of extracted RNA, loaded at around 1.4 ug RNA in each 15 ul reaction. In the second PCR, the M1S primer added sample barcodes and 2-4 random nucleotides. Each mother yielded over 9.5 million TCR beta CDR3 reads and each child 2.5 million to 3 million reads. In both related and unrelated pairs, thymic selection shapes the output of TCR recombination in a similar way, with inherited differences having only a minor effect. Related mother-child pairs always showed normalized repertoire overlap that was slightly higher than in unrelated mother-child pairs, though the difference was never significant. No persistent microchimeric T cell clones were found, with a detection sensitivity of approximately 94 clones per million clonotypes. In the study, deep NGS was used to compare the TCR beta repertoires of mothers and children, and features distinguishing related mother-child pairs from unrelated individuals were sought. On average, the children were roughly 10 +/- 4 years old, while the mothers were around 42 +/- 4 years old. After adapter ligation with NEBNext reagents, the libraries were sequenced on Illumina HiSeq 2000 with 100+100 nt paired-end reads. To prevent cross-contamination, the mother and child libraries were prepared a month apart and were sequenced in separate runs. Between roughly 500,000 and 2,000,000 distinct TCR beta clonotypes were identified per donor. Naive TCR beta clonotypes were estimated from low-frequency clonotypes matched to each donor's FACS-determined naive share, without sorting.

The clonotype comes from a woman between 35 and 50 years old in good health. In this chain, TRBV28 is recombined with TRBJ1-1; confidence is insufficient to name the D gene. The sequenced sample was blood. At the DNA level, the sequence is TGTGCCAGCAGTCTCGGGAACAGCCACACTGAAGCTTTCTTT. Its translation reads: CASSLGNSHTEAFF.